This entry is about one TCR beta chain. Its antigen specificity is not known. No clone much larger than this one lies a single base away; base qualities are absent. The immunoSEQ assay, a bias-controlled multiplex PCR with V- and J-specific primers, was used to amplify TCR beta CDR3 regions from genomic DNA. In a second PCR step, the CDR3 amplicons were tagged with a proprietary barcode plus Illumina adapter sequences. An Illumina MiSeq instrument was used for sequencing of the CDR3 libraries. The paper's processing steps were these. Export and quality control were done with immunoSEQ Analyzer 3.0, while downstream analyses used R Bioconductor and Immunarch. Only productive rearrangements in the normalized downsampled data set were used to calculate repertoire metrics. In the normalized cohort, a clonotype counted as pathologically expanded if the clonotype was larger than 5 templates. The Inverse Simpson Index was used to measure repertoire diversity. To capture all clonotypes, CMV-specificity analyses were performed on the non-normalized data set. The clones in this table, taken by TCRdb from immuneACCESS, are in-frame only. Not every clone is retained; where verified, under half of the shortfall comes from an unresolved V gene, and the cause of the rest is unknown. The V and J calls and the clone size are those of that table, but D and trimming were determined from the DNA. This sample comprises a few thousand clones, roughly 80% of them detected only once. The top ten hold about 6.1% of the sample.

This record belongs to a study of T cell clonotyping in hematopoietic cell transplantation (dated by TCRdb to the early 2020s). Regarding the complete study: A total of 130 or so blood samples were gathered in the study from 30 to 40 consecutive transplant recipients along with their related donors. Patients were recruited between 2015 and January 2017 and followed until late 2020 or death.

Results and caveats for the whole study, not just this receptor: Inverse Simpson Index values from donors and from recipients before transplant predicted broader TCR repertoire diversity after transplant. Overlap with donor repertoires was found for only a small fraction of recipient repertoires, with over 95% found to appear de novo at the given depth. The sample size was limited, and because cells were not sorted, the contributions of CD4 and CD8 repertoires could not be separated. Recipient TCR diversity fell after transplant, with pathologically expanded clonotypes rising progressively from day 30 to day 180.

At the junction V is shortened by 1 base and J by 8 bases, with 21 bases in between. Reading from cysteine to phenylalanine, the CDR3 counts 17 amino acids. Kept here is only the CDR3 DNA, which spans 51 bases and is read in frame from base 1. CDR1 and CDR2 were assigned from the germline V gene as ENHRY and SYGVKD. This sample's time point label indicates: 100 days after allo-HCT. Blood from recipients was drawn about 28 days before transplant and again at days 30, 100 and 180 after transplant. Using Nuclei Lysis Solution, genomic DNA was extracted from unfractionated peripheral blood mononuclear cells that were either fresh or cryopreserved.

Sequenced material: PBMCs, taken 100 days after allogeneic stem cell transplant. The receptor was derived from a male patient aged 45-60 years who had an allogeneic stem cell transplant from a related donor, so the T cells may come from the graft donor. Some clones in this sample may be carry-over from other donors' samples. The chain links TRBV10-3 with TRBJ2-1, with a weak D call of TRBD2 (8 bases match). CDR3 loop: CAISEFPGGQTSDEQFF. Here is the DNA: TGTGCCATCAGTGAGTTTCCAGGGGGGCAGACTAGCGATGAGCAGTTCTTC.